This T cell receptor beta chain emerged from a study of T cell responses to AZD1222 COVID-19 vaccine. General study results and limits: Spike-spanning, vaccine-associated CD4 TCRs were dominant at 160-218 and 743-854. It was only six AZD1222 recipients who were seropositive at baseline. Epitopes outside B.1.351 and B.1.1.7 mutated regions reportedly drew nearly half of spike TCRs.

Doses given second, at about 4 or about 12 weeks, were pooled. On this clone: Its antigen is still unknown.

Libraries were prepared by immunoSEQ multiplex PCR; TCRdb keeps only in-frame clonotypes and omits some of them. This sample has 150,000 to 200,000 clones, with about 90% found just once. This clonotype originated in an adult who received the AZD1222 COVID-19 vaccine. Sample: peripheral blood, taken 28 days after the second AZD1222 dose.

CDR3 sequence: CAISESGQGGTEAFF. As DNA, the CDR3 is TGTGCCATCAGTGAGTCTGGACAGGGAGGAACTGAAGCTTTCTTT. The chain joins TRBV10-3 to TRBJ1-1; 8 positions match TRBD1. The CDR3 contains 15 residues. J lost 5 bases, V lost 0 bases, and 5 bases had no gene match. Germline CDR1 is ENHRY and CDR2 is SYGVKD.